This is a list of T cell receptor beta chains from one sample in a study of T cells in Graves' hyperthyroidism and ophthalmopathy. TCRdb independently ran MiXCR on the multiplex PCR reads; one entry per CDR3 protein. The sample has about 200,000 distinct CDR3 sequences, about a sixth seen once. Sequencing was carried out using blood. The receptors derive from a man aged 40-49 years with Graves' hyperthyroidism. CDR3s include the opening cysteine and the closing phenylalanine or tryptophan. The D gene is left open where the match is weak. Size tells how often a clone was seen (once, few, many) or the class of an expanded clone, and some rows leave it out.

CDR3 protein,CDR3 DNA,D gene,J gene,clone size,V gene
CASSSRDRDEQYF,TGTGCCAGCAGCTCGCGGGACAGGGACGAGCAGTACTTC,TRBD1,TRBJ2-7,few,TRBV11-2
CATSRDVNTEAFF,TGTGCCACCAGCAGAGATGTGAACACTGAAGCTTTCTTT,NA,TRBJ1-1,many,TRBV15
CASSVGTSGGYNEQFF,TGTGCCAGCAGCGTAGGTACTAGCGGGGGTTACAATGAGCAGTTCTTC,TRBD2,TRBJ2-1,many,TRBV9
CATSADGNYEQYF,TGTGCCACCAGTGCGGACGGGAACTACGAGCAGTACTTC,NA,TRBJ2-7,few,TRBV24-1
CASSPGHNEQFF,TGTGCCAGCAGCCCCGGGCACAATGAGCAGTTCTTC,NA,TRBJ2-1,many,TRBV11-1
CASSSRGGRFGTDTQYF,TGTGCCAGCAGTTCTCGGGGGGGCCGATTTGGCACAGATACGCAGTATTTT,TRBD2,TRBJ2-3,NA,TRBV6-2/TRBV6-3
CASIRETQYF,TGTGCCAGCATAAGGGAGACCCAGTACTTC,NA,TRBJ2-5,many,TRBV6-1
CASSFSPYRGSGSEAFF,TGTGCCAGCAGCTTCTCCCCTTACAGGGGCTCAGGCAGTGAAGCTTTCTTT,TRBD1,TRBJ1-1,many,TRBV7-2
CATRRTGDSYEQYF,TGTGCCACCAGGAGGACAGGAGACTCCTACGAGCAGTACTTC,TRBD1,TRBJ2-7,many,TRBV6-1
CASSPSGRNEKLFF,TGTGCCAGCAGCCCGTCGGGACGGAATGAAAAACTGTTTTTT,NA,TRBJ1-4,many,TRBV28
CASSLRITGELFF,TGTGCCAGCAGTTTGAGAATCACCGGGGAGCTGTTTTTT,NA,TRBJ2-2,many,TRBV12-3/TRBV12-4
CAISVVQNTEAFF,TGTGCCATCAGTGTGGTACAGAACACTGAAGCTTTCTTT,NA,TRBJ1-1,many,TRBV10-3
CAWSYPPSGLASTDTQYF,TGTGCCTGGAGTTACCCTCCCTCCGGACTAGCGAGCACAGATACGCAGTATTTT,TRBD2,TRBJ2-3,many,TRBV30
CASSQDWGLGGYDYTF,TGTGCCAGCAGCCAAGATTGGGGGTTGGGGGGTTATGACTACACCTTC,NA,TRBJ1-2,NA,TRBV4-2
CASSLVTGTKQPQHF,TGTGCCAGCAGCTTAGTAACAGGGACCAAACAGCCCCAGCATTTT,NA,TRBJ1-5,many,TRBV7-2
CASSPEGGSGYTF,TGTGCCAGCTCACCGGAAGGGGGCAGTGGCTACACCTTC,TRBD1,TRBJ1-2,few,TRBV18
CASTTGLAKNIQYF,TGTGCCAGCACCACTGGGCTAGCCAAAAACATTCAGTACTTC,NA,TRBJ2-4,few,TRBV6-1
CSARTGANTEAFF,TGCAGCGCCCGGACAGGGGCCAACACTGAAGCTTTCTTT,TRBD1,TRBJ1-1,few,TRBV29-1
CASSGGTGGTGNQPQHF,TGTGCCAGCAGTGGGGGGACAGGGGGTACGGGCAATCAGCCCCAGCATTTT,TRBD1,TRBJ1-5,many,TRBV2
CAWSDRASWNSPLHF,TGTGCCTGGAGTGACCGAGCATCCTGGAATTCACCCCTCCACTTT,NA,TRBJ1-6,many,TRBV30
CASSLFPEEQGATGELFF,TGTGCCAGCAGCTTATTCCCCGAGGAGCAGGGAGCGACCGGGGAGCTGTTTTTT,NA,TRBJ2-2,many,TRBV11-2
CSARRRQGNQPQHF,TGCAGTGCTAGAAGGCGACAGGGCAATCAGCCCCAGCATTTT,NA,TRBJ1-5,NA,TRBV20-1
CASSLGQGLYGYTF,TGTGCCAGCAGTTTAGGACAGGGGTTATATGGCTACACCTTC,TRBD1,TRBJ1-2,NA,TRBV12-3/TRBV12-4
CTSSKTSGGVEYF,TGTACCAGCAGTAAGACTAGCGGGGGCGTTGAGTACTTC,TRBD2,TRBJ2-4,NA,TRBV27
CASSVGNRGGGYEQYF,TGTGCCAGCAGCGTAGGGAATAGGGGTGGAGGTTACGAGCAGTACTTC,NA,TRBJ2-7,few,TRBV9
CASSPRAAGNTIYF,TGCGCCAGCAGCCCCCGGGCAGCCGGAAACACCATATATTTT,NA,TRBJ1-3,few,TRBV5-1
CASSQDVLAGRETQYF,TGTGCCAGCAGCCAAGATGTACTAGCGGGGCGAGAGACCCAGTACTTC,TRBD2,TRBJ2-5,many,TRBV3-1
CASNPTRNTEAFF,TGTGCCAGCAATCCAACGAGGAACACTGAAGCTTTCTTT,NA,TRBJ1-1,many,TRBV2
CSARITASYEQYF,TGCAGTGCTAGAATCACGGCCTCCTACGAGCAGTACTTC,NA,TRBJ2-7,few,TRBV20-1
CASSRDRGREQYF,TGTGCCAGCAGCCGGGACAGGGGTCGCGAGCAGTACTTC,TRBD1,TRBJ2-7,many,TRBV11-2
CASSIGDYGYTF,TGTGCCAGTAGTATAGGGGACTATGGCTACACCTTC,NA,TRBJ1-2,NA,TRBV19
CASSGRQGVSYGYTF,TGTGCCAGCAGCGGCCGACAGGGAGTAAGCTATGGCTACACCTTC,TRBD1,TRBJ1-2,few,TRBV5-8
CASGGTSYEQYF,TGTGCCAGCGGGGGGACCTCCTACGAGCAGTACTTC,NA,TRBJ2-7,many,TRBV2
CASSPVQGAYGYTF,TGTGCCAGCAGTCCCGTACAGGGGGCCTATGGCTACACCTTC,TRBD1,TRBJ1-2,NA,TRBV27
CASRLTGTETQYF,TGTGCCAGCAGGCTCACAGGTACGGAGACCCAGTACTTC,NA,TRBJ2-5,many,TRBV28
CAWSVRLLLRTVAGGQQYEQFF,TGTGCCTGGAGTGTACGGCTCCTCCTCCGGACGGTAGCGGGGGGACAACAGTATGAGCAGTTCTTC,TRBD2,TRBJ2-1,NA,TRBV30
CASTPDRGSTDTQYF,TGTGCTAGCACCCCGGACAGGGGGAGCACAGATACGCAGTATTTT,TRBD1,TRBJ2-3,many,TRBV7-7
CASSRQPDPPYEQYF,TGTGCCAGCTCACGGCAGCCCGATCCCCCCTACGAGCAGTACTTC,NA,TRBJ2-7,NA,TRBV18
CASSYPSGEPATSSYNEQFF,TGTGCCAGCAGTTACCCTAGCGGGGAGCCCGCAACTAGCTCCTACAATGAGCAGTTCTTC,TRBD2,TRBJ2-1,NA,TRBV6-5
CASSPRPGTGNRALHF,TGTGCCAGCAGTCCCCGTCCCGGGACAGGGAACAGGGCCCTCCACTTT,TRBD1,TRBJ1-6,NA,TRBV6-2/TRBV6-3
CASSYYQGRGEQYF,TGTGCCAGCAGTTATTACCAGGGAAGAGGCGAGCAGTACTTC,NA,TRBJ2-7,NA,TRBV6-5
CASSSLGQRAYEQYF,TGTGCCAGCAGTTCCCTTGGACAGAGAGCCTACGAGCAGTACTTC,NA,TRBJ2-7,many,TRBV6-2/TRBV6-3
CASSLSSLAETQYF,TGTGCCAGCAGCTTAAGTTCCTTAGCAGAGACGCAGTATTTT,NA,TRBJ2-3,NA,TRBV7-2
CASKFDAGGGYGYTF,TGTGCCAGCAAATTTGACGCGGGAGGAGGATATGGCTACACCTTC,NA,TRBJ1-2,many,TRBV28
CASSFSVTGELFF,TGTGCCAGCAGCTTCTCCGTTACCGGGGAGCTGTTTTTT,NA,TRBJ2-2,few,TRBV27
CAWSVSYPGYTF,TGTGCCTGGAGTGTAAGCTACCCTGGCTACACCTTC,NA,TRBJ1-2,many,TRBV30
CSARDGGTLDNSPLHF,TGCAGTGCTAGAGATGGAGGGACCCTTGATAATTCACCCCTCCACTTT,NA,TRBJ1-6,many,TRBV20-1
CASSYWRGTDTQYF,TGTGCCAGCAGTTATTGGAGGGGCACAGATACGCAGTATTTT,NA,TRBJ2-3,many,TRBV6-1
CASSLQGSEQYF,TGTGCCAGCTCACTCCAGGGTAGCGAGCAGTACTTC,NA,TRBJ2-7,many,TRBV18
CASSHAGGSGYTF,TGCGCCAGCAGCCACGCCGGGGGCAGTGGCTACACCTTC,NA,TRBJ1-2,NA,TRBV7-3
CASSQDTGGELFF,TGTGCCAGCAGCCAAGATACGGGCGGGGAGCTGTTTTTT,NA,TRBJ2-2,many,TRBV3-1
CASSYGREVGQGDGGYTF,TGTGCCAGCAGTTATGGGAGGGAAGTCGGCCAGGGGGATGGTGGCTACACCTTC,TRBD1,TRBJ1-2,few,TRBV6-1
CASSPPGGYGYTF,TGTGCCAGCTCACCACCGGGGGGCTATGGCTACACCTTC,NA,TRBJ1-2,many,TRBV18
CASSLGPGLAGAHNEQFF,TGTGCCAGCAGCTTGGGACCGGGACTAGCGGGGGCCCACAATGAGCAGTTCTTC,TRBD2,TRBJ2-1,few,TRBV5-4